This entry describes one T cell receptor beta chain. Germline V gene sequence: CDR1 SGDLS, CDR2 YYNGEE. V was trimmed by 0 bases and J by 4 bases, leaving 16 bases between them. This CDR3 is 17 amino acids long. The data belong to a study of blood T cell repertoires in COVID-19. Study overall: Italy, Spain and the United States were the sources of the convalescent and acute COVID-19 samples.

The assay was immunoSEQ multiplex PCR, and TCRdb's table has in-frame clones only and misses some. This sample has under 200,000 clones, with around 82% found just once. Sample: PBMCs or T cells enriched from blood (not recorded which). This chain uses TRBV9 with TRBJ2-2; D is possibly TRBD1 (7 bases). The sequence derives from a woman aged 60 to 75 with acute COVID-19. CDR3 loop: CASSVGHRGGGTGELFF. As DNA, the CDR3 is TGTGCCAGCAGCGTAGGTCACAGGGGAGGCGGCACCGGGGAGCTGTTTTTT.